One sample yielded the 2 T cell receptor beta chains listed below, sequenced in a study of metastatic and nonmetastatic thyroid tumors (dated by TCRdb to the early 2020s). No treatment had been received by any patient before thyroid surgery. The library was obtained by PCR. Sequencing relied on an Illumina HiSeq 4000. In-frame beta chains were kept once TCRdb had trimmed the public reads at Q25 with fastp and called clones with MiXCR. The sample table records more than 6,000 clones; just under 30% of these occur just once. The ten largest account for roughly a fifth of the sample. Sample: tumor tissue. Every receptor here comes from a female donor with papillary thyroid cancer or a benign thyroid nodule (not recorded which). Some clones in this sample may be carry-over from other donors' samples.

In its sample, this clone ranks as large. The CDR3 here is CASSLGDRANYGYTF. CDR3 nucleotides: TGTGCCAGCAGCTTAGGGGACAGAGCTAACTATGGCTACACCTTC. The rearrangement uses TRBV7-2 and TRBJ1-2, with 7 bases aligning to TRBD1. Germline CDR1 and CDR2: SGHTA and FQGNSA. The CDR3 covers 15 residues. J gave up 0 bases and V 1 base, and 2 bases lay outside the gene matches. The full variable domain, in which reference TRBV7-2 and TRBJ1-2 provide the parts outside the CDR3, is GAGVSQSPSNKVTEKGKDVELRCDPISGHTALYWYRQSLGQGLEFLIYFQGNSAPDKSGLPSDRFSAERTGGSVSTLTIQRTQQEDSAVYLCASSLGDRANYGYTFGSGTRLTVV.

The rearrangement uses TRBV6-1 and TRBJ1-2, with no clear D. Trimming took 1 base from V and 3 from J, leaving 12 bases between them. The CDR3 length is 15 residues. Germline loops: CDR1 MNHNS, CDR2 SASEGT. This chain's CDR3 is CASSEVAGGHYGYTF. CDR3 in DNA: TGTGCCAGCAGTGAAGTGGCGGGCGGCCACTATGGCTACACCTTC.